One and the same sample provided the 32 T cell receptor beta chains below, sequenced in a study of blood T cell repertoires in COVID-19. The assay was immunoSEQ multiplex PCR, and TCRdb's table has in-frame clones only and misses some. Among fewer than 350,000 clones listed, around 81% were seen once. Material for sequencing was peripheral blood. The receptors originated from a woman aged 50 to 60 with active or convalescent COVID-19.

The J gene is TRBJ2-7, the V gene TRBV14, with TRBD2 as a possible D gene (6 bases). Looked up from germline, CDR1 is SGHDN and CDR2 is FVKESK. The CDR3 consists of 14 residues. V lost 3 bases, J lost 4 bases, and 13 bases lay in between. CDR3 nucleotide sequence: TGTGCCAGCAGCCACCCTAGACTAGGTTACGAGCAGTACTTC. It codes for CASSHPRLGYEQYF.

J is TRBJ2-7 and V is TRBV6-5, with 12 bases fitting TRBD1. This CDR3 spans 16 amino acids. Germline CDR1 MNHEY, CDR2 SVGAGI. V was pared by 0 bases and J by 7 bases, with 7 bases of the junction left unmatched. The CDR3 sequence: CASSYSSGQGAREQYF. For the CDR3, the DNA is TGTGCCAGCAGTTACTCTTCGGGACAGGGGGCTCGAGAGCAGTACTTC.

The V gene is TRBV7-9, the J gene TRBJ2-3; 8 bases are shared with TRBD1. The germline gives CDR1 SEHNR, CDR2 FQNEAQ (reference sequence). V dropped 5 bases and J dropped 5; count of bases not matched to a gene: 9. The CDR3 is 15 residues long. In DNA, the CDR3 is TGTGCCAGCAGCAAAGGACAGGGTACGGGAGATACGCAGTATTTT. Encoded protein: CASSKGQGTGDTQYF.

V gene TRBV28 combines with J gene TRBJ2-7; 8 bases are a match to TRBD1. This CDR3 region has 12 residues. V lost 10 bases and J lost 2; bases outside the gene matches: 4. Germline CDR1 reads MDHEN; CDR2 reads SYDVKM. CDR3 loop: CATRGPTYEQYF. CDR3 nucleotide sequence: TGTGCCACCAGGGGGCCTACCTACGAGCAGTACTTC.

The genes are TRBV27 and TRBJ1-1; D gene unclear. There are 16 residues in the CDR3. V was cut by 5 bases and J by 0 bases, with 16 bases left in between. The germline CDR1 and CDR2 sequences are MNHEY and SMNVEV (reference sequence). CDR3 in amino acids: CASSPRRSLMNTEAFF. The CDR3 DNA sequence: TGTGCCAGCAGTCCGCGGAGAAGCCTAATGAACACTGAAGCTTTCTTT.

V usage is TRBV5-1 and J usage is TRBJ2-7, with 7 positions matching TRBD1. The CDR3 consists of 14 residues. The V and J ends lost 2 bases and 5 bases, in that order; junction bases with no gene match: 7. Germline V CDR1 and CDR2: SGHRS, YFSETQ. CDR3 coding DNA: TGCGCCAGCAGCTTTGACAGGGCCGGGGACGAGCAGTACTTC. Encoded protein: CASSFDRAGDEQYF. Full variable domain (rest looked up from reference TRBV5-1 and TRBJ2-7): KAGVTQTPRYLIKTRGQQVTLSCSPISGHRSVSWYQQTPGQGLQFLFEYFSETQRNKGNFPGRFSGRQFSNSRSEMNVSTLELGDSALYLCASSFDRAGDEQYFGPGTRLTVT.

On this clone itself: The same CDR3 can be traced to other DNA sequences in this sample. For the CDR3, the DNA is TGCGCCAGCAGCTTGGCGGGATCCAACTATGGCTACACCTTC. Amino acids: CASSLAGSNYGYTF. The V call is TRBV5-1, the J call TRBJ1-2; D remains unclear. The germline V and J ends were trimmed by 0 bases and 2 bases, with 8 bases remaining between them. CDR1 and CDR2 from the germline V gene are SGHRS and YFSETQ. This CDR3 region has 14 residues.

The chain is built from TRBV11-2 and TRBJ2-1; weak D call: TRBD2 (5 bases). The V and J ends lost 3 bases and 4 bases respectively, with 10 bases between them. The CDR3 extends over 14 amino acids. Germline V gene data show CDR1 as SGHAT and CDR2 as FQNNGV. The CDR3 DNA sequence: TGTGCCAGCAGCTTTCAAGCGGAATACAATGAGCAGTTCTTC. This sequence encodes CASSFQAEYNEQFF.

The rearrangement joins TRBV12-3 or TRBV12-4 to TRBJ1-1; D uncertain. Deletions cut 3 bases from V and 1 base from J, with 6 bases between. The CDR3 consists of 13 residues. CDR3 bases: TGTGCCAGCAGTTTCGCAGGGAACACTGAAGCTTTCTTT. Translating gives CASSFAGNTEAFF.

CDR3 DNA sequence: TGTGCCAGCAGCCCCCGAGGAAGTCTCTACGAGCAGTACTTC. Protein product: CASSPRGSLYEQYF. The rearrangement links TRBV5-4 to TRBJ2-7, with D hard to call. Germline V lookup: CDR1 SGHNT, CDR2 YYREEE (reference sequence). This CDR3 region has 14 residues. V lost 4 bases, J lost 3 bases, and 14 bases lay in between.

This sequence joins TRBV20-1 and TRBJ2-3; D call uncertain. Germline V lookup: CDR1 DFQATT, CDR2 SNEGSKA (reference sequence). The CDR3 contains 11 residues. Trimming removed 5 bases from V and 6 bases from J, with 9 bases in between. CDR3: CSARFRDTQYF. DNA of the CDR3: TGCAGTGCTCGATTTCGGGATACGCAGTATTTT.

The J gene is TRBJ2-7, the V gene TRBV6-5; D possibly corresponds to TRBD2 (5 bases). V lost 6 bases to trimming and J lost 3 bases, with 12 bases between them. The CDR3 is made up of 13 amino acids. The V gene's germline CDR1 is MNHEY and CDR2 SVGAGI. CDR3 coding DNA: TGTGCCAGCAGCCGGGGTGGAGGCTACGAGCAGTACTTC. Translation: CASSRGGGYEQYF.

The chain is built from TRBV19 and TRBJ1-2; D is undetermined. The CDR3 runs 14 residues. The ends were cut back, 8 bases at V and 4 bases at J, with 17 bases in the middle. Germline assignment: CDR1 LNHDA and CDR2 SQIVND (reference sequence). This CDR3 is CASSVGRVSYGYTF. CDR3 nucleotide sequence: TGTGCCAGTTCTGTGGGGAGGGTCTCCTATGGCTACACCTTC.

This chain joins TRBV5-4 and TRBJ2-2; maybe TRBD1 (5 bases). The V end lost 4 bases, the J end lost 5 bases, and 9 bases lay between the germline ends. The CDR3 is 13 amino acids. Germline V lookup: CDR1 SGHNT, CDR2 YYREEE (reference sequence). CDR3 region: CASSPAGTGELFF. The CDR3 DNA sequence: TGTGCCAGCAGCCCAGCAGGGACCGGGGAGCTGTTTTTT. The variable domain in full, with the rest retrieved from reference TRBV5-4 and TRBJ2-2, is ETGVTQSPTHLIKTRGQQVTLRCSSQSGHNTVSWYQQALGQGPQFIFQYYREEENGRGNFPPRFSGLQFPNYSSELNVNALELDDSALYLCASSPAGTGELFFGEGSRLTVL.

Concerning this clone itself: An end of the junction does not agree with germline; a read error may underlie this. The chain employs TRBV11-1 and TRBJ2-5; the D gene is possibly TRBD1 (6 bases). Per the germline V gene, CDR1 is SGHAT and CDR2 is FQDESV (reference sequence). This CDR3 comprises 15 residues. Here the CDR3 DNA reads TGTGCCAGCAGCCTAGCCGACAGGTCCCAAGAGACCCAGTACTTC. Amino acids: CASSLADRSQETQYF. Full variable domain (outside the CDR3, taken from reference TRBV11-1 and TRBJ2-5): EAEVAQSPRYKITEKSQAVAFWCDPISGHATLYWYRQILGQGPELLVQFQDESVVDDSQLPKDRFSAERLKGVDSTLKIQPAELGDSAMYLCASSLADRSQETQYFGPGTRLLVL.

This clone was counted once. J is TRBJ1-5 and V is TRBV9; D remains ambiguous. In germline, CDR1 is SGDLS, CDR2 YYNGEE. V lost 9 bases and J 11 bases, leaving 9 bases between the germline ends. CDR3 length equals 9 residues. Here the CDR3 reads CANLRAQHF. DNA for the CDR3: TGTGCCAACCTTCGGGCCCAGCATTTT.

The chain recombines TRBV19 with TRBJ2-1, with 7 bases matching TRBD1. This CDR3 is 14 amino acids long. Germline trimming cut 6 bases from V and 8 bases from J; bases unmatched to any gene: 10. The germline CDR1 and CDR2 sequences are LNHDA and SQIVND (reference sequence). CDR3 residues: CASRRTGLSDEQFF. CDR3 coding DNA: TGTGCCAGTAGGAGGACAGGACTTTCCGATGAGCAGTTCTTC.

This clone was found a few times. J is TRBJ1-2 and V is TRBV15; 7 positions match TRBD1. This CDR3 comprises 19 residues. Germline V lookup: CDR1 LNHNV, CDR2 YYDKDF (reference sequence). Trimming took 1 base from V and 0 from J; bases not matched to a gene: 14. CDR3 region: CATSRAGGPIRGSNYGYTF. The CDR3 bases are TGTGCCACCAGCAGAGCGGGTGGTCCAATCAGGGGGTCTAACTATGGCTACACCTTC.

The CDR3 DNA is TGTGCCAGCAGTTACTCGATTTGCGGGAGGTTTGGGGAGACCCAGTACTTC. This encodes CASSYSICGRFGETQYF. J is TRBJ2-5 and V is TRBV6-7; 8 bases fit TRBD2. TRBV6-7 is known as an ORF, though its function is uncertain. V lost 0 bases, J lost 5 bases, and 11 bases stayed unmatched. This CDR3 has 17 residues.

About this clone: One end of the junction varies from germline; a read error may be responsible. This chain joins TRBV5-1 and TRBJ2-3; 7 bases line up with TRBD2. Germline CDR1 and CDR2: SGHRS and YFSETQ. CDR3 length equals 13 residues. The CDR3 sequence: CASRLGLTDTQYF. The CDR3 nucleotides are TGCGCCAGCAGGTTGGGACTAACAGATACGCAGTATTTT.

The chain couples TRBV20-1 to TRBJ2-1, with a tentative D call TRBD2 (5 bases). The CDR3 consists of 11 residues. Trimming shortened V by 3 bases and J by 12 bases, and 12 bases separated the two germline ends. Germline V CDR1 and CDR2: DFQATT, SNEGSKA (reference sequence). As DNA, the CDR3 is TGCAGTGCTAGCGACGGGGTAGGGCAGTTCTTC. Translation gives CSASDGVGQFF.

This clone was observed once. The CDR3 loop reads CSVGRDRATYEQYF. The CDR3 DNA is TGCAGCGTTGGCCGGGACAGGGCCACCTACGAGCAGTACTTC. The rearrangement joins TRBV29-1 to TRBJ2-7; TRBD1 matches 9 bases. V shed 4 bases, J shed 2 bases, and the junction held 6 bases outside the gene matches. CDR1 and CDR2 (germline): SQVTM, ANQGSEA. CDR3 length: 14 amino acids.

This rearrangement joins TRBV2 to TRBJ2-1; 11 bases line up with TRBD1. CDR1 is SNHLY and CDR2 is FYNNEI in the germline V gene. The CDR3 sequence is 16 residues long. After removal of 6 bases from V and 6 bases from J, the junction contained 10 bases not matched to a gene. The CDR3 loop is CASRKSRTGGRNEQFF. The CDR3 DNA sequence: TGTGCCAGCAGAAAATCGCGGACAGGGGGCCGCAATGAGCAGTTCTTC.

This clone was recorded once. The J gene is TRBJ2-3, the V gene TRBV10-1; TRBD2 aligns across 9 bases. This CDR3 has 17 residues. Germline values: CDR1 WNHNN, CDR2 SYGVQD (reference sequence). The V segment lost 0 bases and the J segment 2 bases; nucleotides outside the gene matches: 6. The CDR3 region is CASSESGGLAYTDTQYF. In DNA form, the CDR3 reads TGCGCCAGCAGTGAGTCTGGTGGACTAGCGTACACAGATACGCAGTATTTT.

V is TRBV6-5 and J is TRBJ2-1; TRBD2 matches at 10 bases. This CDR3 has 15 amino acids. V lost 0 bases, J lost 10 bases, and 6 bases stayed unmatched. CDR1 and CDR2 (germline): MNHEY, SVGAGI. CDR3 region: CASSYSSGRVREQFF. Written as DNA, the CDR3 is TGTGCCAGCAGTTACTCGAGCGGGAGGGTAAGGGAGCAGTTCTTC.

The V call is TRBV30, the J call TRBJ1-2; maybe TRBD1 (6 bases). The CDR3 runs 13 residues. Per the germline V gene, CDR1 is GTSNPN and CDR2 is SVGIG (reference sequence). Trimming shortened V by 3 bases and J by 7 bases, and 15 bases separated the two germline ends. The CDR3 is CAWRRQGMGGYTF. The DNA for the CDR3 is TGTGCCTGGAGGAGGCAGGGGATGGGTGGCTACACCTTC.

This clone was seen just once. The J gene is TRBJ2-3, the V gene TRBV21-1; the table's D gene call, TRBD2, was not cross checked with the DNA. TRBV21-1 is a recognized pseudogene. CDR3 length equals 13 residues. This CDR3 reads CASSTPSADSQYF. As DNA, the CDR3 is TGTGCCAGCAGCACCCCCAGCGCGGACTCGCAGTATTTT.

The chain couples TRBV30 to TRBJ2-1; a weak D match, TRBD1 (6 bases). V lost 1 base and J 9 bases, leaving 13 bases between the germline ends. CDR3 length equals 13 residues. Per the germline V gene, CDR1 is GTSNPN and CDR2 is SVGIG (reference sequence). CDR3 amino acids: CAWSGWGQGEQFF. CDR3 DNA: TGTGCCTGGAGTGGATGGGGGCAGGGTGAGCAGTTCTTC.

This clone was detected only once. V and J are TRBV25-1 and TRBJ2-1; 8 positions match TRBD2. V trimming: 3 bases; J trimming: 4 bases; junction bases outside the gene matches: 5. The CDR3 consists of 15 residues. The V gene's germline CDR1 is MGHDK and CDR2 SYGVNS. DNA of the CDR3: TGTGCCAGCAGTGATCGATCTAGCGGGTACAATGAGCAGTTCTTC. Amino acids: CASSDRSSGYNEQFF.

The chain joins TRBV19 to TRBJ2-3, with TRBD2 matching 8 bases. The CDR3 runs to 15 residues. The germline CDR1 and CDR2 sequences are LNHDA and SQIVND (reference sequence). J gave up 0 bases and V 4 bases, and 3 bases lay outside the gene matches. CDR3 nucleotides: TGTGCCAGTAGTACTAGCGGGTTTAGCACAGATACGCAGTATTTT. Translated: CASSTSGFSTDTQYF.

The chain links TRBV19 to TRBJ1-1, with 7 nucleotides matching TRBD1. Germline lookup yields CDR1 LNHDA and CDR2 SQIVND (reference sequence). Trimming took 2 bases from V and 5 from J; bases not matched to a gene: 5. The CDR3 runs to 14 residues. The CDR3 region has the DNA TGTGCCAGTAGTATAAGGGGGCCTGGGACTGAAGCTTTCTTT. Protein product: CASSIRGPGTEAFF.

For the CDR3, the DNA is TGTGCCAGTAGTATCAGGCTAGCGGGAGTCCATGGGGCCAACGTCCTGACTTTC. It is translated as CASSIRLAGVHGANVLTF. This chain joins TRBV19 and TRBJ2-6; 10 nucleotides line up with TRBD2. The CDR3 sequence is 18 residues long. Germline CDR1 and CDR2: LNHDA and SQIVND (reference sequence). V was pared by 3 bases and J by 3 bases, with 8 bases of the junction left unmatched.